Described below is a single T cell receptor beta chain sequence and its context. What it recognizes is unknown. This may come from a read error, since a much larger clone is one base off. The record originates from a study of response to subunit inactivated influenza vaccine. V shed 6 bases and J shed 2 bases, with 11 bases lying between them. The CDR3 totals 14 residues. In TCRdb, the RT-PCR reads were re-called with MiXCR into one record per CDR3 protein. Of more than 450,000 distinct CDR3 sequences in the sample, around 11% were seen once. Notes on the study in general: The authors offered the suggestion that each seasonal influenza vaccination recruits few new T cells.

This chain links TRBV12-3 or TRBV12-4 with TRBJ1-5, with D perhaps TRBD1 (6 bases). Sequences were derived from PBMCs from blood, sampled on the day of vaccination. The clonotype was recovered from a man between 45 and 60 years old who received an inactivated influenza vaccine. CDR3 sequence: CASSQDSRNQPQHF. For the CDR3, the DNA is TGTGCCAGCAGCCAGGACAGTCGCAATCAGCCCCAGCATTTT.